This T cell receptor (beta chain) was captured by sequencing in a study of blood T cell repertoires in COVID-19. Study background: Spain, Italy and the United States supplied samples that represented acute and convalescent COVID-19. Nucleic acid was either cDNA or gDNA, and it came from T cells, B-cell-depleted T cells, or PBMCs.

This table comes from immunoSEQ multiplex PCR, and its TCRdb copy is limited to in-frame clones, with some not included. The sample holds 200,000 to 300,000 clones; roughly nine tenths are singletons and the top ten take roughly 2.6%. This clone was picked up a small number of times. Recovered Cohort 3 donors showed two negative PCRs, clearance, or symptom resolution. The germline CDR1 and CDR2 sequences are SGHRS and YFSETQ. CDR3 length: 14 residues. V shed 4 bases and J shed 3 bases, with 10 bases lying between them. This clonotype was obtained from a woman aged 18-35 years who had recovered from COVID-19. The specimen was PBMCs or T cells enriched from blood (not recorded which). The rearrangement joins TRBV5-1 to TRBJ2-2; tentative D call: TRBD1 (6 bases). The CDR3 is CASSNPGDTGELFF. In DNA form, the CDR3 reads TGCGCCAGCAGCAACCCAGGGGACACCGGGGAGCTGTTTTTT.